What follows are 30 T cell receptor beta chains derived from one specimen sequenced in a study of shared clonotypes between healthy human individuals. Profiled with immunoSEQ multiplex PCR; TCRdb holds only in-frame clones, not every one. The data contain 2.3 million or so clones, 90% to 95% of them singletons. The source material was naive CD4+ T cells from PBMCs. Subset described: CD45RA+ positively selected. These receptors all come from a young man in good health. Some clones in this sample may be carry-over from other donors' samples.

V and J are TRBV28 and TRBJ2-4, with TRBD2 matching 7 bases. CDR1 and CDR2 from the germline V gene are MDHEN and SYDVKM. V dropped 10 bases and J dropped 9; count of bases not matched to a gene: 12. The CDR3 has 13 amino acids. The CDR3 region has the DNA TGTGCCACCCGGACTAGATCAAAAGGCATTCAGTACTTC. Its protein is CATRTRSKGIQYF.

The rearrangement links TRBV7-9 to TRBJ1-5; TRBD1 is a possible D gene (5 bases). Trimming cost V 3 bases and J 6 bases, with 12 bases left between them. Germline-derived CDR1 and CDR2 are SEHNR and FQNEAQ (reference sequence). CDR3 length: 14 residues. The CDR3 loop is CASSLAGWPQPQHF. In DNA form, the CDR3 reads TGTGCCAGCAGCTTGGCAGGGTGGCCTCAGCCCCAGCATTTT.

The chain links TRBV18 to TRBJ1-1; D might be TRBD1 (6 bases). The CDR3 spans 14 residues. The germline CDR1 and CDR2 sequences are KGHSH and LQKENI. Trimming took off 5 bases at V and 0 bases at J, with 10 bases between the two ends. The CDR3 loop is CASSSDSLNTEAFF. The CDR3 nucleotides are TGTGCCAGCTCATCGGACAGCCTGAACACTGAAGCTTTCTTT.

This clone was seen a single time. CDR3 sequence: CATSGGSYEQYF. As DNA, the CDR3 is TGTGCCACCAGCGGCGGCTCCTACGAGCAGTACTTC. The chain links TRBV15 to TRBJ2-7; D gene unclear. This CDR3 has 12 residues. V was shortened by 5 bases and J by 0 bases, with 5 bases between the two germline ends. Germline V CDR1 and CDR2: LNHNV, YYDKDF (reference sequence). The variable domain in full, with the rest retrieved from reference TRBV15 and TRBJ2-7, is DAMVIQNPRYQVTQFGKPVTLSCSQTLNHNVMYWYQQKSSQAPKLLFHYYDKDFNNEADTPDNFQSRRPNTSFCFLDIRSPGLGDTAMYLCATSGGSYEQYFGPGTRLTVT.

The V gene is TRBV2, the J gene TRBJ2-1; D might be TRBD2 (6 bases). The CDR3 length is 14 residues. Trimming cost V 8 bases and J 1 base, with 12 bases left between them. The germline CDR1 and CDR2 sequences are SNHLY and FYNNEI. The CDR3 DNA follows: TGTGCCAGCCAGACTAGGAGTTCCTACAATGAGCAGTTCTTC. This codes for CASQTRSSYNEQFF.

The V and J genes are TRBV11-2 and TRBJ2-1; D may be TRBD2 (5 bases). From germline, CDR1 is SGHAT and CDR2 FQNNGV. The V end lost 3 bases, the J end lost 3 bases, and 12 bases lay between the germline ends. The CDR3 sequence is 15 residues long. The CDR3 nucleotides read TGTGCCAGCAGCTTTTTAGTGGAGGTCTACAATGAGCAGTTCTTC. Encoded protein: CASSFLVEVYNEQFF.

The chain links TRBV28 to TRBJ2-1; D may be TRBD1 (7 bases). The V end lost 5 bases, the J end lost 2 bases, and 10 bases lay between the germline ends. This CDR3 has 14 amino acids. CDR1 MDHEN and CDR2 SYDVKM come from the germline V gene. CDR3 nucleotide sequence: TGTGCCAGCAGTCAGGGGGGTACCTACAATGAGCAGTTCTTC. Translating it yields CASSQGGTYNEQFF.

The chain recombines TRBV29-1 with TRBJ2-3; D is unclear. The CDR3 totals 13 residues. With 8 bases removed from V and 2 bases from J, the gap between germline ends came to 14 bases. CDR1 is SQVTM and CDR2 is ANQGSEA in the germline V gene. The CDR3 reads CSHLGPDTDTQYF. In nucleotides, the CDR3 is TGCAGCCATCTCGGGCCAGACACAGATACGCAGTATTTT.

This chain uses TRBV27 with TRBJ1-2; D may be TRBD1 (6 bases). V shed 8 bases and J shed 8 bases, with 21 bases lying between them. The CDR3 extends over 14 amino acids. The germline gives CDR1 MNHEY, CDR2 SMNVEV (reference sequence). In DNA, the CDR3 is TGTGCCAGCTCGAGGGGGGAGAAGAGTCGCGGCTACACCTTC. Translation: CASSRGEKSRGYTF.

The chain links TRBV4-3 to TRBJ1-1; D is undetermined. Germline CDR1 is LGHNA and CDR2 is YSLEER. Trimming pared 0 bases from V and 0 bases from J, leaving 5 bases between. The CDR3 has 14 amino acids. CDR3 sequence (DNA): TGCGCCAGCAGCCAAGAATCAGTGAACACTGAAGCTTTCTTT. Translation: CASSQESVNTEAFF.

The genes are TRBV11-2 and TRBJ2-2; no definite D call. V lost 0 bases to trimming and J lost 6 bases, with 11 bases between them. CDR3 length: 15 amino acids. Germline CDR1 SGHAT, CDR2 FQNNGV. CDR3 DNA sequence: TGTGCCAGCAGCTTAGATTGGGGTGGTCCCGGGGAGCTGTTTTTT. This codes for CASSLDWGGPGELFF. The full variable domain, in which reference TRBV11-2 and TRBJ2-2 provide the parts outside the CDR3, is EAGVAQSPRYKIIEKRQSVAFWCNPISGHATLYWYQQILGQGPKLLIQFQNNGVVDDSQLPKDRFSAERLKGVDSTLKIQPAKLEDSAVYLCASSLDWGGPGELFFGEGSRLTVL.

The V call is TRBV29-1, the J call TRBJ2-7; 9 nucleotides match TRBD1. The CDR3 loop spans 13 amino acids. Germline assignment: CDR1 SQVTM and CDR2 ANQGSEA. The trim removed 4 bases at V and 7 bases at J, leaving 8 bases unmatched. Written as DNA, the CDR3 is TGCAGCGTTGTCCAACAGGGGGCGGGGGAGCAGTACTTC. Translating gives CSVVQQGAGEQYF.

The chain links TRBV28 to TRBJ2-3; D not resolved. V dropped 3 bases and J dropped 4 bases, with 11 bases sitting between them. This CDR3 spans 14 amino acids. The germline gives CDR1 MDHEN, CDR2 SYDVKM. The chain's CDR3 is CASSFSSISDTQYF. In DNA form, the CDR3 reads TGTGCCAGCAGTTTCTCATCAATCTCAGATACGCAGTATTTT.

The chain has TRBV29-1 and TRBJ1-1; 10 bases map to TRBD1. CDR3 length: 15 residues. Germline loops: CDR1 SQVTM, CDR2 ANQGSEA. J lost 5 bases, V lost 3 bases, and 9 bases had no gene match. The CDR3 reads CSVDARPGQGTEAFF. In DNA form, the CDR3 reads TGCAGCGTTGACGCCCGGCCGGGACAGGGGACTGAAGCTTTCTTT. Looking up the rest from reference TRBV29-1 and TRBJ1-1 gives the full variable domain: SAVISQKPSRDICQRGTSLTIQCQVDSQVTMMFWYRQQPGQSLTLIATANQGSEATYESGFVIDKFPISRPNLTFSTLTVSNMSPEDSSIYLCSVDARPGQGTEAFFGQGTRLTVV.

The chain recombines TRBV27 with TRBJ1-2, with 8 bases that match TRBD1. This CDR3 region has 18 residues. V lost 0 bases, J lost 8 bases, and 17 bases stayed unmatched. The germline CDR1 and CDR2 sequences are MNHEY and SMNVEV (reference sequence). The CDR3 reads CASSLSIRDRYKVVGYTF. The CDR3 region has the DNA TGTGCCAGCAGTTTATCTATCCGGGACAGGTATAAAGTAGTAGGCTACACCTTC.

This clone showed up just once. The chain carries TRBV19 and TRBJ2-1; 9 positions agree with TRBD1. The CDR3 spans 14 residues. V shed 3 bases and J 7 bases; nucleotides not matched to a gene: 4. Germline CDR1 is LNHDA and CDR2 is SQIVND (reference sequence). In nucleotides, the CDR3 is TGTGCCAGTAGTATTGGACAGGGGAGGAATGAGCAGTTCTTC. This translates into CASSIGQGRNEQFF.

The V and J genes are TRBV6-1 and TRBJ2-4; a possible D gene is TRBD1 (6 bases). Germline values: CDR1 MNHNS, CDR2 SASEGT. V lost 3 bases, J lost 2 bases, and 8 bases lay in between. CDR3 size: 14 residues. This chain's CDR3 is CASSDQGSKNIQYF. Written as DNA, the CDR3 is TGTGCCAGCAGTGATCAGGGGTCCAAAAACATTCAGTACTTC.

V is TRBV5-5 and J is TRBJ1-1; D might be TRBD1 (5 bases). Trimming removed 4 bases from V and 2 bases from J, with 15 bases in between. CDR1 and CDR2 (germline): SGHKS, YYEKEE (reference sequence). The CDR3 length is 15 residues. CDR3 nucleotides: TGTGCCAGCAGCCTGGCAGGTGGGACTAACACTGAAGCTTTCTTT. Amino acids: CASSLAGGTNTEAFF.

This chain uses TRBV28 with TRBJ2-5; 9 positions agree with TRBD2. The CDR3 totals 14 residues. V gave up 6 bases and J gave up 5 bases; unmatched junction bases: 7. Per germline, CDR1 MDHEN and CDR2 SYDVKM. The CDR3 nucleotides are TGTGCCAGCAGCCCTAGCGGGACCACGGAGACCCAGTACTTC. Translated, it gives CASSPSGTTETQYF.

This chain links TRBV7-2 with TRBJ1-4; TRBD1 might be the D (5 bases). This CDR3 has 15 residues. Germline assignment: CDR1 SGHTA and CDR2 FQGNSA. The V gene lost 1 base and the J gene lost 6 bases, with 12 bases spanning the gap. CDR3 residues: CASSLGGAGDEKLFF. In DNA form, the CDR3 reads TGTGCCAGCAGCTTAGGAGGGGCGGGGGATGAAAAACTGTTTTTT. Supplemented by reference TRBV7-2 and TRBJ1-4, the full variable domain reads GAGVSQSPSNKVTEKGKDVELRCDPISGHTALYWYRQSLGQGLEFLIYFQGNSAPDKSGLPSDRFSAERTGGSVSTLTIQRTQQEDSAVYLCASSLGGAGDEKLFFGSGTQLSVL.

The chain couples TRBV27 to TRBJ1-1, with TRBD1 identical over 10 bases. The CDR3 has 16 amino acids. CDR1 is MNHEY, CDR2 SMNVEV, per germline (reference sequence). Trimming took 2 bases from V and 1 from J; bases not matched to a gene: 4. CDR3 sequence reads: CASSLGQGVKNTEAFF. The CDR3, as DNA: TGTGCCAGCAGTTTAGGACAGGGGGTAAAGAACACTGAAGCTTTCTTT.

This clone was counted a single time. The gene calls are TRBV28 and TRBJ1-5, with D possibly being TRBD1 (6 bases). This CDR3 contains 15 residues. The V end was cut by 3 bases, the J end by 6 bases, with 15 bases between. Germline lookup yields CDR1 MDHEN and CDR2 SYDVKM. CDR3 sequence reads: CASSFRGASRQPQHF. The CDR3 nucleotides read TGTGCCAGCAGTTTTCGGGGGGCGAGTCGTCAGCCCCAGCATTTT. The whole variable domain, remainder taken from reference TRBV28 and TRBJ1-5, is DVKVTQSSRYLVKRTGEKVFLECVQDMDHENMFWYRQDPGLGLRLIYFSYDVKMKEKGDIPEGYSVSREKKERFSLILESASTNQTSMYLCASSFRGASRQPQHFGDGTRLSIL.

CDR3 region: CASTERGGANYGYTF. CDR3 in DNA: TGTGCCAGCACCGAGCGGGGCGGAGCTAACTATGGCTACACCTTC. The rearrangement links TRBV5-4 to TRBJ1-2; possibly TRBD1 for D (5 bases). V was trimmed by 6 bases and J by 0 bases, leaving 15 bases between them. This CDR3 has 15 amino acids. CDR1 SGHNT and CDR2 YYREEE come from the germline V gene (reference sequence).

The rearrangement links TRBV5-6 to TRBJ2-7; D unclear. CDR3 length equals 13 residues. The V and J ends lost 2 bases and 4 bases respectively, with 10 bases between them. Germline V gene lookup returns CDR1 SGHDT and CDR2 YYEEEE. The CDR3 sequence is CASSFPGEYEQYF. Here the CDR3 DNA reads TGTGCCAGCAGCTTCCCCGGCGAATACGAGCAGTACTTC. The full variable domain, with the rest looked up from reference TRBV5-6 and TRBJ2-7, is DAGVTQSPTHLIKTRGQQVTLRCSPKSGHDTVSWYQQALGQGPQFIFQYYEEEERQRGNFPDRFSGHQFPNYSSELNVNALLLGDSALYLCASSFPGEYEQYFGPGTRLTVT.

The chain uses TRBV28 and TRBJ2-3, with 12 bases that match TRBD1. The CDR3 covers 14 residues. CDR1 is MDHEN and CDR2 is SYDVKM in the germline V gene. J lost 7 bases, V lost 9 bases, and 8 bases had no gene match. The CDR3 here is CASWGTGGTNTQYF. CDR3 coding DNA: TGTGCCAGTTGGGGGACAGGGGGCACGAATACGCAGTATTTT.

The chain recombines TRBV2 with TRBJ2-2, with 8 bases that match TRBD2. CDR1 is SNHLY, CDR2 FYNNEI, per germline. The CDR3 has 14 amino acids. In nucleotides, the CDR3 is TGTCTCAGCGGGGGTACCAGGCTCACCGGGGAGCTGTTTTTT. Amino acid sequence: CLSGGTRLTGELFF.

The genes are TRBV29-1 and TRBJ1-3; 7 bases match TRBD1. The V and J ends lost 3 bases and 8 bases, in that order; junction bases with no gene match: 7. Germline V gives CDR1 SQVTM, CDR2 ANQGSEA. The CDR3 has 13 residues. The CDR3, as DNA: TGCAGCGTTGAGGAGGGGGCAGGAGACACCATATATTTT. Translating gives CSVEEGAGDTIYF. Looking up the rest from reference TRBV29-1 and TRBJ1-3 gives the full variable domain: SAVISQKPSRDICQRGTSLTIQCQVDSQVTMMFWYRQQPGQSLTLIATANQGSEATYESGFVIDKFPISRPNLTFSTLTVSNMSPEDSSIYLCSVEEGAGDTIYFGEGSWLTVV.

The count of this clone is one. The J gene is TRBJ2-7, the V gene TRBV5-1, with D possibly being TRBD2 (6 bases). The CDR3 sequence is 17 residues long. In germline, CDR1 is SGHRS, CDR2 YFSETQ. The V and J ends lost 4 bases and 2 bases respectively, with 22 bases between them. CDR3 sequence (DNA): TGCGCCAGCAGCCCTGGCGGATCGCGGGATCCAACCTACGAGCAGTACTTC. Translation: CASSPGGSRDPTYEQYF. The full variable domain, rest sourced from reference TRBV5-1 and TRBJ2-7, is KAGVTQTPRYLIKTRGQQVTLSCSPISGHRSVSWYQQTPGQGLQFLFEYFSETQRNKGNFPGRFSGRQFSNSRSEMNVSTLELGDSALYLCASSPGGSRDPTYEQYFGPGTRLTVT.

CDR3 nucleotide sequence: TGTGCCAGCAATGGACTAGCGGGAACCTACGAGCAGTACTTC. Protein product: CASNGLAGTYEQYF. The V and J genes are TRBV6-1 and TRBJ2-7; TRBD2 aligns across 12 bases. Germline V gene data show CDR1 as MNHNS and CDR2 as SASEGT. The length of the CDR3 is 14 residues. The ends lost 7 bases at V and 2 bases at J; junction bases unmatched: 3.

This chain connects TRBV2 to TRBJ2-1; 9 bases are a match to TRBD2. CDR1 is SNHLY, CDR2 FYNNEI, per germline. After removal of 4 bases from V and 3 bases from J, the junction contained 10 bases not matched to a gene. This CDR3 spans 17 amino acids. Here the CDR3 DNA reads TGTGCCAGCAGTGTTCAGAGCGGGAGGTTAATCTACAATGAGCAGTTCTTC. Protein product: CASSVQSGRLIYNEQFF.